These 32 T cell receptor beta chains share one sample of origin, sequenced in a study of control samples from healthy donors and cancer patients. Clones were read by immunoSEQ multiplex PCR, and TCRdb kept only the in-frame ones, dropping some. The table includes roughly 400,000 clones, 75% to 95% detected once. Sequenced: PBMCs. The receptors here all came from a man aged 40-49 years with head and neck cancer.

The chain uses TRBV27 and TRBJ1-6; maybe TRBD1 (6 bases). The ends were cut back, 6 bases at V and 11 bases at J, with 17 bases in the middle. Germline-derived CDR1 and CDR2 are MNHEY and SMNVEV (reference sequence). The CDR3 is 14 residues long. CDR3 protein: CASRSPGASTPLHF. The CDR3 nucleotides read TGTGCCAGCAGAAGCCCAGGGGCTTCGACACCCCTCCACTTT.

The rearrangement links TRBV29-1 to TRBJ1-6; 9 positions match TRBD1. Germline CDR1 is SQVTM and CDR2 is ANQGSEA. This CDR3 has 13 amino acids. J lost 5 bases, V lost 6 bases, and 2 bases had no gene match. This CDR3 reads CSVRDRDNSPLHF. Here the CDR3 DNA reads TGCAGCGTCCGGGACAGGGATAATTCACCCCTCCACTTT. Based on the CDR3 plus reference TRBV29-1 and TRBJ1-6, the full variable domain is SAVISQKPSRDICQRGTSLTIQCQVDSQVTMMFWYRQQPGQSLTLIATANQGSEATYESGFVIDKFPISRPNLTFSTLTVSNMSPEDSSIYLCSVRDRDNSPLHFGNGTRLTVT.

In DNA, the CDR3 is TGTGCCACCAGTGATAAGGGAAACGAGCAGTACTTC. It codes for CATSDKGNEQYF. V is TRBV24-1 and J is TRBJ2-7; no firm D call. V shed 3 bases and J shed 5 bases, with 7 bases lying between them. The CDR3 covers 12 residues. In germline, CDR1 is KGHDR, CDR2 SFDVKD.

The rearrangement uses TRBV5-6 and TRBJ1-2; TRBD1 matches at 10 bases. Germline CDR1 and CDR2: SGHDT and YYEEEE. CDR3 length: 15 residues. Losses at the gene ends were 4 bases for V and 2 bases for J; bases not matched to a gene: 5. The CDR3 sequence: CASSPGQGTNYGYTF. In DNA, the CDR3 is TGTGCCAGCAGCCCGGGACAGGGGACAAACTATGGCTACACCTTC.

Regarding this clone: A junction boundary mismatches the germline segment, possibly from a read error. The chain couples TRBV12-3 or TRBV12-4 to TRBJ2-7; D uncertain. The CDR3 runs 13 residues. CDR3 region: CASRLVGTYEQYF. The CDR3 DNA sequence: TGTGCCAGCAGGTTAGTCGGTACCTACGAGCAGTACTTC.

The chain uses TRBV24-1 and TRBJ1-2; no reliable D call. The CDR3 spans 14 residues. Looked up from germline, CDR1 is KGHDR and CDR2 is SFDVKD. Trimming removed 0 bases from V and 3 bases from J, with 7 bases in between. CDR3 in DNA: TGTGCCACCAGTGATTTGTCCACCCACTATGGCTACACCTTC. Translated, it gives CATSDLSTHYGYTF.

V usage is TRBV19 and J usage is TRBJ2-3, with D hard to call. Germline-derived CDR1 and CDR2 are LNHDA and SQIVND (reference sequence). The germline V and J ends were trimmed by 5 bases and 6 bases, with 12 bases remaining between them. The CDR3 sequence is 13 residues long. The CDR3 coding sequence is TGTGCCAGTAGTGCCCCCGGCTGGGATACGCAGTATTTT. Translation gives CASSAPGWDTQYF. The whole variable domain, remainder taken from reference TRBV19 and TRBJ2-3, is DGGITQSPKYLFRKEGQNVTLSCEQNLNHDAMYWYRQDPGQGLRLIYYSQIVNDFQKGDIAEGYSVSREKKESFPLTVTSAQKNPTAFYLCASSAPGWDTQYFGPGTRLTVL.

This clone was found once. The gene calls are TRBV27 and TRBJ1-2, with a tentative D call TRBD1 (6 bases). In germline, CDR1 is MNHEY, CDR2 SMNVEV (reference sequence). CDR3 length: 16 amino acids. Trimming took off 6 bases at V and 1 base at J, with 18 bases between the two ends. The CDR3 protein is CASRTKTRGFNYGYTF. CDR3 DNA sequence: TGTGCCAGCAGAACCAAGACCAGGGGATTTAACTATGGCTACACCTTC.

V usage is TRBV5-4 and J usage is TRBJ1-2; D ambiguous. Trimming left V 4 bases short and J 1 base short, with 14 bases between. The CDR3 covers 15 residues. Germline V gives CDR1 SGHNT, CDR2 YYREEE (reference sequence). CDR3 sequence reads: CASSPRGILNYGYTF. The DNA for the CDR3 is TGTGCCAGCAGCCCCCGAGGGATACTTAACTATGGCTACACCTTC.

The chain uses TRBV9 and TRBJ1-1; possible D gene TRBD1, 6 bases. CDR3 length equals 13 residues. Germline lookup yields CDR1 SGDLS and CDR2 YYNGEE. V was trimmed by 3 bases and J by 11 bases, leaving 17 bases between them. The CDR3, as DNA: TGTGCCAGCAGCGCACAGCACAGGGAAGAGGCTTTCTTT. This translates into CASSAQHREEAFF.

The gene calls are TRBV4-2 and TRBJ1-2, with D possibly being TRBD1 (5 bases). Germline values: CDR1 LGHNA, CDR2 YNFKEQ. V lost 0 bases to trimming and J lost 2 bases, with 10 bases between them. The CDR3 loop spans 15 amino acids. The CDR3 DNA sequence: TGTGCCAGCAGCCAAGATGGGGGTCTGAACTATGGCTACACCTTC. It codes for CASSQDGGLNYGYTF.

The chain is built from TRBV18 and TRBJ1-1; D possibly corresponds to TRBD1 (5 bases). This CDR3 has 15 amino acids. The germline V gene encodes CDR1 KGHSH and CDR2 LQKENI. Trimming left V 0 bases short and J 5 bases short, with 13 bases between. In nucleotides, the CDR3 is TGTGCCAGCTCACCACCGGTGCGGGGCCAGACTGAAGCTTTCTTT. It codes for CASSPPVRGQTEAFF.

The chain joins TRBV28 to TRBJ1-4, with 8 bases lining up with TRBD1. Germline CDR1 and CDR2: MDHEN and SYDVKM. The CDR3 has 15 amino acids. With 10 bases clipped from V and 5 bases from J, the junction kept 12 bases outside the gene matches. The CDR3 DNA reads as TGTGCCACCCTACAGGGGGAAAGTCGAAATGAAAAACTGTTTTTT. Translation: CATLQGESRNEKLFF. Full variable domain (outside the CDR3, taken from reference TRBV28 and TRBJ1-4): DVKVTQSSRYLVKRTGEKVFLECVQDMDHENMFWYRQDPGLGLRLIYFSYDVKMKEKGDIPEGYSVSREKKERFSLILESASTNQTSMYLCATLQGESRNEKLFFGSGTQLSVL.

The J gene is TRBJ2-1, the V gene TRBV5-5; D unclear. Germline values: CDR1 SGHKS, CDR2 YYEKEE (reference sequence). The V and J ends lost 1 base and 5 bases respectively, with 10 bases between them. The CDR3 totals 14 residues. In DNA, the CDR3 is TGTGCCAGCAGCTTGCAGCGTAACAACAATGAGCAGTTCTTC. Its protein is CASSLQRNNNEQFF.

The chain links TRBV4-2 to TRBJ1-1; no reliable D call. CDR1 is LGHNA, CDR2 YNFKEQ, per germline. This CDR3 spans 12 amino acids. V was cut by 5 bases and J by 0 bases, with 4 bases left in between. The CDR3 protein is CASSDMNTEAFF. CDR3 coding DNA: TGTGCCAGCAGCGATATGAACACTGAAGCTTTCTTT.

V is TRBV29-1 and J is TRBJ1-1; D not resolved. V was trimmed by 1 base and J by 0 bases, leaving 6 bases between them. This CDR3 has 13 residues. The V gene's germline CDR1 is SQVTM and CDR2 ANQGSEA. The CDR3 region is CSVEGTMNTEAFF. CDR3 sequence (DNA): TGCAGCGTTGAAGGGACTATGAACACTGAAGCTTTCTTT.

The rearrangement uses TRBV2 and TRBJ2-3, with D uncertain. In germline, CDR1 is SNHLY, CDR2 FYNNEI. This CDR3 contains 13 residues. V was shortened by 6 bases and J by 14 bases, with 21 bases between the two germline ends. Here the CDR3 reads CASRGFMAGPTYF. The CDR3 nucleotides read TGTGCCAGCAGGGGGTTTATGGCCGGCCCTACGTATTTT.

The CDR3 reads CSVPNGGRQETQYF. CDR3 nucleotide sequence: TGCAGCGTTCCAAACGGGGGGCGCCAAGAGACCCAGTACTTC. The chain uses TRBV29-1 and TRBJ2-5; the D gene is possibly TRBD2 (7 bases). V dropped 5 bases and J dropped 1 base, with 14 bases sitting between them. The CDR3 is 14 residues long. Germline loops: CDR1 SQVTM, CDR2 ANQGSEA.

The chain links TRBV28 to TRBJ2-6; D ambiguous. Trimming removed 6 bases from V and 2 bases from J, with 2 bases in between. CDR1 is MDHEN and CDR2 is SYDVKM in the germline V gene. There are 12 residues in the CDR3. CDR3 sequence reads: CASRAGANVLTF. CDR3 sequence (DNA): TGTGCCAGCAGGGCTGGGGCCAACGTCCTGACTTTC.

Concerning this clone itself: In the same sample, other DNA sequences code for this CDR3. The chain joins TRBV27 to TRBJ2-2; unclear D gene. Germline values: CDR1 MNHEY, CDR2 SMNVEV (reference sequence). Trimming stripped 2 bases from V and 4 bases from J, with 2 bases between. CDR3 length equals 12 residues. CDR3 sequence (DNA): TGTGCCAGCAGTTTACCCACCGGGGAGCTGTTTTTT. This codes for CASSLPTGELFF.

V is TRBV11-3 and J is TRBJ2-3; no reliable D call. This CDR3 has 14 residues. Germline CDR1 reads SGHNT; CDR2 reads YENEEA. Trimming shortened V by 1 base and J by 2 bases, and 7 bases separated the two germline ends. CDR3 DNA sequence: TGTGCCAGCAGCTTAGGGGCCAACACAGATACGCAGTATTTT. As protein: CASSLGANTDTQYF. The whole variable domain, filled in from reference TRBV11-3 and TRBJ2-3, reads EAGVVQSPRYKIIEKKQPVAFWCNPISGHNTLYWYLQNLGQGPELLIRYENEEAVDDSQLPKDRFSAERLKGVDSTLKIQPAELGDSAVYLCASSLGANTDTQYFGPGTRLTVL.

The rearrangement uses TRBV5-5 and TRBJ2-3; TRBD2 matches at 10 bases. Germline lookup yields CDR1 SGHKS and CDR2 YYEKEE (reference sequence). This CDR3 has 15 amino acids. The ends lost 5 bases at V and 2 bases at J; junction bases unmatched: 5. CDR3 sequence (DNA): TGTGCCAGCAGGGTCCTAGCGGGGGCCACAGATACGCAGTATTTT. Translated, it gives CASRVLAGATDTQYF. Drawing the rest from reference TRBV5-5 and TRBJ2-3, the complete variable domain is DAGVTQSPTHLIKTRGQQVTLRCSPISGHKSVSWYQQVLGQGPQFIFQYYEKEERGRGNFPDRFSARQFPNYSSELNVNALLLGDSALYLCASRVLAGATDTQYFGPGTRLTVL.

The genes are TRBV3-1 (or the pseudogene TRBV3-2) and TRBJ2-3; D is possibly TRBD1 (6 bases). Germline V gene lookup returns CDR1 LGHDT and CDR2 YNNKEL (reference sequence). This CDR3 comprises 13 residues. The germline V and J ends were trimmed by 4 bases and 4 bases, with 9 bases remaining between them. The CDR3 DNA reads as TGTGCCAGCAGCCTACAGGGAGCAGATACGCAGTATTTT. This encodes CASSLQGADTQYF.

CDR3 bases: TGTGCCAGTAGTGACACAGGGGGGATGGCGGAAAAACTGTTTTTT. It codes for CASSDTGGMAEKLFF. This chain links TRBV19 with TRBJ1-4, with 8 bases fitting TRBD1. CDR1 and CDR2 (germline): LNHDA, SQIVND (reference sequence). The CDR3 is 15 amino acids. V was pared by 5 bases and J by 8 bases, with 10 bases of the junction left unmatched.

The V gene is TRBV5-6, the J gene TRBJ2-7; 9 nucleotides align to TRBD1. J lost 3 bases, V lost 4 bases, and 8 bases had no gene match. The CDR3 extends over 15 amino acids. Germline V gene lookup returns CDR1 SGHDT and CDR2 YYEEEE. CDR3 sequence: CASSAGQGGYYEQYF. The CDR3 DNA follows: TGTGCCAGCAGCGCGGGACAGGGTGGGTACTACGAGCAGTACTTC.

The chain uses TRBV7-3 and TRBJ1-2; D possibly corresponds to TRBD1 (5 bases). CDR3 length: 13 amino acids. V dropped 5 bases and J dropped 1 base, with 8 bases sitting between them. Germline V gene sequence: CDR1 SGHTA, CDR2 FQGTGA. The CDR3 loop reads CASSLGGNYGYTF. CDR3 DNA: TGTGCCAGCAGCCTGGGGGGTAACTATGGCTACACCTTC.

The rearrangement links TRBV7-2 to TRBJ1-4; tentative D call: TRBD1 (5 bases). The V gene's germline CDR1 is SGHTA and CDR2 FQGNSA. CDR3 length: 16 residues. V was pared by 5 bases and J by 7 bases, with 20 bases between. CDR3 nucleotide sequence: TGTGCCAGCAGCCCGCAGGGTGGAGGGTGGGGTGAAAAACTGTTTTTT. This codes for CASSPQGGGWGEKLFF.

The genes are TRBV27 and TRBJ2-1; the D gene is possibly TRBD2 (6 bases). CDR1 and CDR2 (germline): MNHEY, SMNVEV (reference sequence). With 2 bases removed from V and 8 bases from J, the gap between germline ends came to 13 bases. The CDR3 sequence is 14 residues long. The CDR3 nucleotides are TGTGCCAGCAGTTTAGGTAGCGGTAAGCATGAGCAGTTCTTC. Its translation: CASSLGSGKHEQFF.

The chain uses TRBV12-5 and TRBJ1-4; 8 bases agree with TRBD1. CDR3 size: 15 residues. Germline V gene lookup returns CDR1 LGHNT and CDR2 FRNRAP. The V segment lost 1 base and the J segment 8 bases; nucleotides outside the gene matches: 6. CDR3 amino acids: CASGLGRRTGEKLFF. The CDR3 DNA reads TGTGCTAGTGGTTTGGGCCGCCGGACAGGGGAAAAACTGTTTTTT.

The CDR3 reads CASCTVYSNQPQHF. The CDR3 region has the DNA TGTGCCAGCTGCACAGTTTATAGCAATCAGCCCCAGCATTTT. V usage is TRBV2 and J usage is TRBJ1-5; D is ambiguous. Per the germline V gene, CDR1 is SNHLY and CDR2 is FYNNEI. CDR3 length: 14 residues. V gave up 8 bases and J gave up 0 bases, with 11 bases separating them.

The CDR3 loop reads CASSIGGRIAGYDTGELFF. For the CDR3, the DNA is TGTGCCAGCAGCATCGGGGGGAGAATAGCGGGATATGACACCGGGGAGCTGTTTTTT. The chain has TRBV5-6 and TRBJ2-2; 8 bases line up with TRBD2. Germline V gene sequence: CDR1 SGHDT, CDR2 YYEEEE. The CDR3 loop spans 19 amino acids. The junction had 17 bases not matched to a gene; V was cut back by 4 bases and J by 3 bases.

The rearrangement uses TRBV24-1 and TRBJ2-2; 11 bases are a match to TRBD2. With 0 bases clipped from V and 2 bases from J, the junction kept 4 bases outside the gene matches. This CDR3 is built from 18 residues. From germline, CDR1 is KGHDR and CDR2 SFDVKD. CDR3 amino acids: CATSDLELAGDNTGELFF. CDR3 nucleotides: TGTGCCACCAGTGATTTGGAACTAGCGGGGGATAACACCGGGGAGCTGTTTTTT.